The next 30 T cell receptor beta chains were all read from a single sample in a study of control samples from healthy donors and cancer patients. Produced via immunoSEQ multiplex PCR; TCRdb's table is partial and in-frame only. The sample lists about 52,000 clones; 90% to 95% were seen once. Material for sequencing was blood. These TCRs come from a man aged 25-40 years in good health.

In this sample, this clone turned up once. The DNA for the CDR3 is TGTGCCAGCAGCTTGGGTTTCTCCTACGAGCAGTACTTC. Residues: CASSLGFSYEQYF. The rearrangement uses TRBV7-3 and TRBJ2-7; D call uncertain. The CDR3 runs to 13 residues. The V end was cut by 3 bases, the J end by 0 bases, with 6 bases between. Germline values: CDR1 SGHTA, CDR2 FQGTGA. The entire variable domain, with the rest obtained from reference TRBV7-3 and TRBJ2-7, is as follows: GAGVSQTPSNKVTEKGKYVELRCDPISGHTALYWYRQSLGQGPEFLIYFQGTGAADDSGLPNDRFFAVRPEGSVSTLKIQRTERGDSAVYLCASSLGFSYEQYFGPGTRLTVT.

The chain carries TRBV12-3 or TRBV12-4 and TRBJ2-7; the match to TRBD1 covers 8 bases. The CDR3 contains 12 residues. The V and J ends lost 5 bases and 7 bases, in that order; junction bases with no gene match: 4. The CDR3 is CASSQGAREQYF. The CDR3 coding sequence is TGTGCCAGCAGTCAGGGGGCTCGGGAGCAGTACTTC.

As DNA, the CDR3 is TGTGCCAGCAGCCCCGGACTAGCGGGAGTCGAGCAGTACTTC. Translating it yields CASSPGLAGVEQYF. The chain has TRBV9 and TRBJ2-7; TRBD2 aligns across 13 bases. Trimming at V came to 4 bases and at J to 6 bases, leaving 4 bases not matched to a gene. This CDR3 is built from 14 residues. Per the germline V gene, CDR1 is SGDLS and CDR2 is YYNGEE.

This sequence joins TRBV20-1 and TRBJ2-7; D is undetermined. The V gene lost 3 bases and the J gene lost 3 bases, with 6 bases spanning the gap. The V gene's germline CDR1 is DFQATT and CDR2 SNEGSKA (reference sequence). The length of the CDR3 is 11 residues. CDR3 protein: CSARVDYEQYF. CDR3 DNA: TGCAGTGCTAGGGTTGACTACGAGCAGTACTTC.

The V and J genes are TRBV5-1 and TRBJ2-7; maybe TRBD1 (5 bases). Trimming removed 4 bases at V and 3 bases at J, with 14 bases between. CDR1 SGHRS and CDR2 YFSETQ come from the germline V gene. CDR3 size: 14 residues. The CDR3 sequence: CASSRQNPGYEQYF. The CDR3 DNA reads TGCGCCAGCAGCCGACAGAACCCGGGCTACGAGCAGTACTTC. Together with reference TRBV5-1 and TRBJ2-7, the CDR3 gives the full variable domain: KAGVTQTPRYLIKTRGQQVTLSCSPISGHRSVSWYQQTPGQGLQFLFEYFSETQRNKGNFPGRFSGRQFSNSRSEMNVSTLELGDSALYLCASSRQNPGYEQYFGPGTRLTVT.

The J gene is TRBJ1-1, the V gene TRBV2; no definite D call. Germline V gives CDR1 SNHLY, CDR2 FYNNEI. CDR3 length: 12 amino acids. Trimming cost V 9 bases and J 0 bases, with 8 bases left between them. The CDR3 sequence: CARTGMNTEAFF. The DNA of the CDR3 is TGTGCCAGAACGGGGATGAACACTGAAGCTTTCTTT.

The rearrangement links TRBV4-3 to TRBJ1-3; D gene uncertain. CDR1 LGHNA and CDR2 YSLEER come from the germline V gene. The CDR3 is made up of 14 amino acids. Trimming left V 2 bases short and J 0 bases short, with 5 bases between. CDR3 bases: TGCGCCAGCAGCCAAACAGACTCTGGAAACACCATATATTTT. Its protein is CASSQTDSGNTIYF.

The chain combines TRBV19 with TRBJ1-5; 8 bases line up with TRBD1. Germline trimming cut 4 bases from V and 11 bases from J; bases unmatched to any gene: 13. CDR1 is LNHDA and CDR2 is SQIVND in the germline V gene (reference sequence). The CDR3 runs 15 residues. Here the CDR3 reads CASSNSGTNRGSQHF. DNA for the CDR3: TGTGCCAGTAGTAACAGCGGGACTAACAGGGGGTCCCAGCATTTT.

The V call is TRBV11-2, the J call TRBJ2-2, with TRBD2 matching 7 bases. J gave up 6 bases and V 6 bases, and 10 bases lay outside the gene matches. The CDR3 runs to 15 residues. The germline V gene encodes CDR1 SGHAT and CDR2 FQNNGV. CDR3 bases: TGTGCCAGCAGGGCAAGCGGGATAGTGGCCGGGGAGCTGTTTTTT. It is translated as CASRASGIVAGELFF.

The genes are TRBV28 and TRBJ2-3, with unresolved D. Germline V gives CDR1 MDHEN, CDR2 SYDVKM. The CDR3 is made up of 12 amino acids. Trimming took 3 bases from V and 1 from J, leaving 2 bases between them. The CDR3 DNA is TGTGCCAGCAGTTTCCGCACAGATACGCAGTATTTT. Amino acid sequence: CASSFRTDTQYF.

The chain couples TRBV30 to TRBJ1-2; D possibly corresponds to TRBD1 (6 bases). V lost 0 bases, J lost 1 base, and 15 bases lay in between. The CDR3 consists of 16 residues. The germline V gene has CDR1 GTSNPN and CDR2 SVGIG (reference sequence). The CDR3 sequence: CAWSVLTGRNNYGYTF. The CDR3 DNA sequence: TGTGCCTGGAGTGTACTGACAGGCCGAAATAACTATGGCTACACCTTC.

CDR3 sequence: CASSPTRNTEAFF. In DNA form, the CDR3 reads TGTGCCAGCAGTCCCACACGGAACACTGAAGCTTTCTTT. The chain uses TRBV6-2 or TRBV6-3 and TRBJ1-1; D unresolved. Trimming stripped 5 bases from V and 1 base from J, with 8 bases between. This CDR3 comprises 13 residues. Germline CDR1 and CDR2: MNHEY and SVGEGT.

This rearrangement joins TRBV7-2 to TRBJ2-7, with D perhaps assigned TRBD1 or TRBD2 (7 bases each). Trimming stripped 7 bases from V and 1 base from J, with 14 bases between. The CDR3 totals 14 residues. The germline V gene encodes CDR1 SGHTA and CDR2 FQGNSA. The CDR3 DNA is TGTGCCAGCATCAGGGGGGGGCCTTCCTACGAGCAGTACTTC. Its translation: CASIRGGPSYEQYF.

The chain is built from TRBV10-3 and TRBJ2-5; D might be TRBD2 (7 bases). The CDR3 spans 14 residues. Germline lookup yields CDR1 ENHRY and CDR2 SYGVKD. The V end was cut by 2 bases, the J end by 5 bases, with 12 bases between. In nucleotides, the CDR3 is TGTGCCATCAGTGAGACAGGGCGGGGGGAGACCCAGTACTTC. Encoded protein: CAISETGRGETQYF.

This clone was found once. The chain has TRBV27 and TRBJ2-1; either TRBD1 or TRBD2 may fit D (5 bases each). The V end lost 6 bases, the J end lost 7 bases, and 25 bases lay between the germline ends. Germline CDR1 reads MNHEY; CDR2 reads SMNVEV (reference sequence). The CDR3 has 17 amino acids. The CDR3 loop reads CASRMRGLTGLGNEQFF. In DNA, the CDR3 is TGTGCCAGCAGGATGAGGGGCCTAACAGGCCTGGGAAATGAGCAGTTCTTC.

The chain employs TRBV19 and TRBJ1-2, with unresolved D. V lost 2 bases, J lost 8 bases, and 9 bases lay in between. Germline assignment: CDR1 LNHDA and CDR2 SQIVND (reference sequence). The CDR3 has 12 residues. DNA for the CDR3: TGTGCCAGTAGTATAAGGGCGAGAGGCTACACCTTC. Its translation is CASSIRARGYTF.

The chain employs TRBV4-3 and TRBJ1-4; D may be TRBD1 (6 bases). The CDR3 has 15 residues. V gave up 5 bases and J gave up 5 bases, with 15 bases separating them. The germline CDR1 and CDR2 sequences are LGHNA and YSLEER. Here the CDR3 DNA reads TGCGCCAGCAGCTCAACAGGGTATCGAAATGAAAAACTGTTTTTT. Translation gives CASSSTGYRNEKLFF.

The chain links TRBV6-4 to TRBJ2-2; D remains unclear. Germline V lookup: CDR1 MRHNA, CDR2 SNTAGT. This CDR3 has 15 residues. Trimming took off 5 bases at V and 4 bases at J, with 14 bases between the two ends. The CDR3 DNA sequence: TGTGCCAGCAGTCCGGCCCGGAGTGGCACCGGGGAGCTGTTTTTT. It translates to CASSPARSGTGELFF.

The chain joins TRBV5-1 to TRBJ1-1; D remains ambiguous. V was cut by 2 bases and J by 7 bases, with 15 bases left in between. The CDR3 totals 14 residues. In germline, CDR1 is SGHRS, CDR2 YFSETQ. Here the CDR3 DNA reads TGCGCCAGCAGCTTATATAGGGAAACCGATGAAGCTTTCTTT. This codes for CASSLYRETDEAFF.

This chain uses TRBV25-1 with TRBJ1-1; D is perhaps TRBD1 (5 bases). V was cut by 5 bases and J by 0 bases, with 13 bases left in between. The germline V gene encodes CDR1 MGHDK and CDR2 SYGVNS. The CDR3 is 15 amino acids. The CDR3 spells CASSLTGALNTEAFF. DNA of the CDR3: TGTGCCAGCAGTTTAACAGGAGCCTTGAACACTGAAGCTTTCTTT.

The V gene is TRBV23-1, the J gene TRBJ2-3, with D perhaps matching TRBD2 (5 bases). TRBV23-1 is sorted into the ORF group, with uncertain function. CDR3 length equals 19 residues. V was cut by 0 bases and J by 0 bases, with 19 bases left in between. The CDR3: CASSQSRGEGVTSTDTQYF. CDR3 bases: TGCGCCAGCAGTCAATCACGGGGAGAGGGTGTCACTAGCACAGATACGCAGTATTTT.

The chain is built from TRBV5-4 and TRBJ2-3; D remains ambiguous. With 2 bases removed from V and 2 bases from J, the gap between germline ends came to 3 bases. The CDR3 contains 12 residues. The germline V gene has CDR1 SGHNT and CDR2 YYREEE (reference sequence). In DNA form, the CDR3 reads TGTGCCAGCAGCTTCCTCACAGATACGCAGTATTTT. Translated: CASSFLTDTQYF.

The CDR3 sequence: CASSYLGEQYF. The CDR3 DNA reads as TGTGCCAGCAGTTATTTGGGCGAGCAGTACTTC. J is TRBJ2-7 and V is TRBV25-1; D is ambiguous. V was pared by 5 bases and J by 6 bases, with 8 bases between. The V gene's germline CDR1 is MGHDK and CDR2 SYGVNS. The CDR3 is 11 amino acids.

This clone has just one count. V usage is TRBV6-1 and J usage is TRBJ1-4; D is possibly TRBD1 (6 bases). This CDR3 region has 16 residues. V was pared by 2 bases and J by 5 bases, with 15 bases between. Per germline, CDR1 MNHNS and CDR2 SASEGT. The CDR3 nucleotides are TGTGCCAGCAGTGAATTATTGTTGGGGGCGAATGAAAAACTGTTTTTT. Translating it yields CASSELLLGANEKLFF.

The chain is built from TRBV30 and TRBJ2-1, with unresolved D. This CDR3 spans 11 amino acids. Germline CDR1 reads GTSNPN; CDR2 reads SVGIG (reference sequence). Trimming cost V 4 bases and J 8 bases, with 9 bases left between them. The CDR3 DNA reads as TGTGCCTGGACTAGTCTTGATGAGCAGTTCTTC. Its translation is CAWTSLDEQFF.

The CDR3 sequence: CATSDLSGATDEQFF. CDR3 DNA sequence: TGTGCCACCAGTGATTTATCGGGGGCGACGGATGAGCAGTTCTTC. This rearrangement joins TRBV24-1 to TRBJ2-1; D is perhaps TRBD1 or TRBD2 (6 bases each). In germline, CDR1 is KGHDR, CDR2 SFDVKD. The CDR3 length is 15 residues. V shed 1 base and J shed 8 bases, with 14 bases lying between them.

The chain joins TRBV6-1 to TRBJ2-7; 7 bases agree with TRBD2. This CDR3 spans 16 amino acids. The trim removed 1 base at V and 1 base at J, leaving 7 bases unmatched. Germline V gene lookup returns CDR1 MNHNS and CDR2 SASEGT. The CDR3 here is CASSEGLAAASYEQYF. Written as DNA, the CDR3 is TGTGCCAGCAGTGAAGGGCTAGCGGCCGCTTCCTACGAGCAGTACTTC.

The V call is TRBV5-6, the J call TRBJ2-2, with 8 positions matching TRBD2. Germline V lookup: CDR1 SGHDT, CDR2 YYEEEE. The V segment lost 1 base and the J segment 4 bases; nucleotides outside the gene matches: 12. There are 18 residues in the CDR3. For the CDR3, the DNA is TGTGCCAGCAGCTTGTTGGGTAGCGGGGCCTCGGGCACCGGGGAGCTGTTTTTT. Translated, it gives CASSLLGSGASGTGELFF.

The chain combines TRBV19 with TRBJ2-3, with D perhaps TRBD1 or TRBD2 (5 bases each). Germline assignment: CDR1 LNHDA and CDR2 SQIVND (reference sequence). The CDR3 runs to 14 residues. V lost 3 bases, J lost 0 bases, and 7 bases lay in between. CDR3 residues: CASSIRGSTDTQYF. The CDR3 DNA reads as TGTGCCAGTAGTATCCGGGGCAGCACAGATACGCAGTATTTT. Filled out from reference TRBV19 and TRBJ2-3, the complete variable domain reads DGGITQSPKYLFRKEGQNVTLSCEQNLNHDAMYWYRQDPGQGLRLIYYSQIVNDFQKGDIAEGYSVSREKKESFPLTVTSAQKNPTAFYLCASSIRGSTDTQYFGPGTRLTVL.

Here the CDR3 reads CASSLPTGIYEQYF. The DNA for the CDR3 is TGCGCCAGCAGCCTCCCAACAGGGATCTACGAGCAGTACTTC. This chain connects TRBV4-3 to TRBJ2-7; weak D call: TRBD1 (6 bases). Trimming took 4 bases from V and 3 from J, leaving 13 bases between them. CDR1 LGHNA and CDR2 YSLEER come from the germline V gene. The CDR3 extends over 14 amino acids.